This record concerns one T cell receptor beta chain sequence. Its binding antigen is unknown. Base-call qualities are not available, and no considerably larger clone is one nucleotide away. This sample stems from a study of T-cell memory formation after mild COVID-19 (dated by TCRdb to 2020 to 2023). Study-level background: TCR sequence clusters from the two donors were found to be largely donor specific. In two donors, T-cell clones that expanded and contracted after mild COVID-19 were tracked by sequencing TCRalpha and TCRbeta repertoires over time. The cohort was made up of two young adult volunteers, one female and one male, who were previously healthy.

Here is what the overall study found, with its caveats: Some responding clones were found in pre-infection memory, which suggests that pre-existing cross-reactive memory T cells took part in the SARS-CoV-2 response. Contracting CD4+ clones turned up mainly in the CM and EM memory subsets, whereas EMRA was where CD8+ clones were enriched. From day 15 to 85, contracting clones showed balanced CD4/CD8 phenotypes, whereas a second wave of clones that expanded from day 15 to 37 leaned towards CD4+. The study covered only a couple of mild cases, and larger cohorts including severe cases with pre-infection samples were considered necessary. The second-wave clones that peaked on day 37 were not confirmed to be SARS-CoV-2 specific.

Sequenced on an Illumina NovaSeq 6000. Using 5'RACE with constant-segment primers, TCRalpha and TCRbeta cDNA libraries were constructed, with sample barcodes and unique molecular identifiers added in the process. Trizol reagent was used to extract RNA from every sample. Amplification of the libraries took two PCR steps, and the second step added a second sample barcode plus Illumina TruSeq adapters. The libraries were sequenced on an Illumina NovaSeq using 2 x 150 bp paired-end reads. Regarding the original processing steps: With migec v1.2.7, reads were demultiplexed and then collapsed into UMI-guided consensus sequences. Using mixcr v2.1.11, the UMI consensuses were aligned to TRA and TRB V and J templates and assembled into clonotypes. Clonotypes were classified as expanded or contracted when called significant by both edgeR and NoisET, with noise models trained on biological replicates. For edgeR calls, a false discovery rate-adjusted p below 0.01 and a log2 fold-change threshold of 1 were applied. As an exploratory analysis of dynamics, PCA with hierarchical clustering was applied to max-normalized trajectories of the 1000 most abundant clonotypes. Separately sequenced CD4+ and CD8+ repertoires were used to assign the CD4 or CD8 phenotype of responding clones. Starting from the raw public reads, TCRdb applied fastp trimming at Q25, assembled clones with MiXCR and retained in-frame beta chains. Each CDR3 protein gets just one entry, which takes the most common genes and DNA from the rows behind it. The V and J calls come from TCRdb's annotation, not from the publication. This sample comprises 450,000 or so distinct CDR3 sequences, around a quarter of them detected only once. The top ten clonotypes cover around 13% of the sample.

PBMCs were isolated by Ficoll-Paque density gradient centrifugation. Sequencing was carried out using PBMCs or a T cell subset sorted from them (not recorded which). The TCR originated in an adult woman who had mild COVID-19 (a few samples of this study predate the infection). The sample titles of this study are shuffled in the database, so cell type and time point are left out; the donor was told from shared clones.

The CDR3 here reads CSARDSGGAYEQYF. The nucleotides are TGCAGTGCTAGAGATAGCGGGGGGGCCTACGAGCAGTACTTC. Here the chain combines TRBV20-1 and TRBJ2-7, with TRBD2 matching 11 junction bases. Inclusive of the bounding cysteine and phenylalanine, the CDR3 is 14 residues long. Only CDR3 DNA remains: 42 bases, in frame from the first base. V lost 0 bases and J lost 2 bases, and the count of bases not matched to a germline gene is 0. Based on the germline V gene (reference sequence), the CDR1 and CDR2 sequences are DFQATT and SNEGSKA.